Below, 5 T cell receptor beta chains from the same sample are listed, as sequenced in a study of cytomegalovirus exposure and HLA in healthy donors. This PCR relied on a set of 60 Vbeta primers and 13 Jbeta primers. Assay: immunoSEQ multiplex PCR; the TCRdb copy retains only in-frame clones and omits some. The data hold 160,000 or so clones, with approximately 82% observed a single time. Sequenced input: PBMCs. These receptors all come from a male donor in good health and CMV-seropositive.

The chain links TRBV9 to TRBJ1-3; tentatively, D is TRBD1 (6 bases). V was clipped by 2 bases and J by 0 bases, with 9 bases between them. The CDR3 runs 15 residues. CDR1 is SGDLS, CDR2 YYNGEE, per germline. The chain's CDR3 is CASSVQGLSGNTIYF. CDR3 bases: TGTGCCAGCAGCGTGCAGGGGCTCTCTGGAAACACCATATATTTT.

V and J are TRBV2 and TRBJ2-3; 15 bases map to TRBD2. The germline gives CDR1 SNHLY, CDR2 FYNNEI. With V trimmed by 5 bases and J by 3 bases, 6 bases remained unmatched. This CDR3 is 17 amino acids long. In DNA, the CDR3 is TGTGCCAGCAGTATGGGACTAGCGGGAGGAGAGACAGATACGCAGTATTTT. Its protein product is CASSMGLAGGETDTQYF.

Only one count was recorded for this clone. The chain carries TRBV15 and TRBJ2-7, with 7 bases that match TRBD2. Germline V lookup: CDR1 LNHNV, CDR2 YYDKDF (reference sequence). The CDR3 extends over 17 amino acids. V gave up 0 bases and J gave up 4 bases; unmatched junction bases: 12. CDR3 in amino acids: CATSRDFGGGLGYEQYF. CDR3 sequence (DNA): TGTGCCACCAGCAGAGATTTCGGGGGAGGGCTGGGATACGAGCAGTACTTC.

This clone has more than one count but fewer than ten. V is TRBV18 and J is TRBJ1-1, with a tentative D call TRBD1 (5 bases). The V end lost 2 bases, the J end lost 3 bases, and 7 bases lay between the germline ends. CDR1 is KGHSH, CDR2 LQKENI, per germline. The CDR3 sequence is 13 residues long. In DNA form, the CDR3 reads TGTGCCAGCTCACCAACGGGGGACACTGAAGCTTTCTTT. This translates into CASSPTGDTEAFF.

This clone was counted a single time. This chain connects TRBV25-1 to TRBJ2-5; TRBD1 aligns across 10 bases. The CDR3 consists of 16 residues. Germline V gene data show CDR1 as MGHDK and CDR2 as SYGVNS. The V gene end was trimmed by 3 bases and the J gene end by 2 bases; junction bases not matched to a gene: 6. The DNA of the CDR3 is TGTGCCAGCAGTGAGGGCGGGACAGGGGCACAAGAGACCCAGTACTTC. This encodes CASSEGGTGAQETQYF.